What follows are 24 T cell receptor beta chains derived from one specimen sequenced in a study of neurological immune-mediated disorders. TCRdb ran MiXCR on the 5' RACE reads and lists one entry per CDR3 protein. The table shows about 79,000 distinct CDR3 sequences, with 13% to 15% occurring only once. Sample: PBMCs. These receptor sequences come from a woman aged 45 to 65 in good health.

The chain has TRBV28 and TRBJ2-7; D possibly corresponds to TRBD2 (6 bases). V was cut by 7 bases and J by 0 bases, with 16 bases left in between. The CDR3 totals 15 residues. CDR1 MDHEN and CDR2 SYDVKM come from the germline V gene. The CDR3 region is CASKVAGISSYEQYF. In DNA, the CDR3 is TGTGCCAGCAAAGTGGCGGGGATTAGCTCCTACGAGCAGTACTTC.

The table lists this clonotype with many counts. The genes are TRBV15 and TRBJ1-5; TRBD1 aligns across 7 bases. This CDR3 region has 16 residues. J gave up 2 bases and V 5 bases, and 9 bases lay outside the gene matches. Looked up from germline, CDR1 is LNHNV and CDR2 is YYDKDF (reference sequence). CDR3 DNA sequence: TGTGCCACCAGCGATCCAGGGGGGGGACGCAATCAGCCCCAGCATTTT. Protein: CATSDPGGGRNQPQHF.

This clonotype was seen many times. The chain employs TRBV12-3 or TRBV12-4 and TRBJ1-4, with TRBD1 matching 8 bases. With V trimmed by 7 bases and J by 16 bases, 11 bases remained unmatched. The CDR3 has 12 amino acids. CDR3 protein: CASTLGPGQEFF. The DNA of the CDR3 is TGTGCCAGCACCTTAGGACCGGGACAGGAGTTTTTT.

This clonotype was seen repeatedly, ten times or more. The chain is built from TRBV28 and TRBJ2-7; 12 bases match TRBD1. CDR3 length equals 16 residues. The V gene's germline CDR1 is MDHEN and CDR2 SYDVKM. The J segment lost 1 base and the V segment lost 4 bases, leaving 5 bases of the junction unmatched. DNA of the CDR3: TGTGCCAGCAGTTCGACGGGACAGGGGGCTTCCTACGAGCAGTACTTC. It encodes CASSSTGQGASYEQYF.

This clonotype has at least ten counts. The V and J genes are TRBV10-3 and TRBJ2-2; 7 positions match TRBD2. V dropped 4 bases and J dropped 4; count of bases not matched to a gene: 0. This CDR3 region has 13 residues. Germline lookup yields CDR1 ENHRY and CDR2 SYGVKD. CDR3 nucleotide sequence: TGTGCCATCAGTGGCGGGGGCACCGGGGAGCTGTTTTTT. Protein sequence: CAISGGGTGELFF.

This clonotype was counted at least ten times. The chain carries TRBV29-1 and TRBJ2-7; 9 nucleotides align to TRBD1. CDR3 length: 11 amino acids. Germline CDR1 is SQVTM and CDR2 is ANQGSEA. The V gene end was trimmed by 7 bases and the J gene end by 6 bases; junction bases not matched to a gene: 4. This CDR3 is CSAEDRGEQYF. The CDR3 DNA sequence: TGCAGCGCCGAGGACAGGGGCGAGCAGTACTTC.

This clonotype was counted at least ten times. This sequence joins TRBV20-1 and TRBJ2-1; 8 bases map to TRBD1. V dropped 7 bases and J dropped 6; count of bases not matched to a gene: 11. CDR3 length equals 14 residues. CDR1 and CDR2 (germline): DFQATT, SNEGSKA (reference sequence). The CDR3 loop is CSVGGQGPGNEQFF. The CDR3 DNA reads TGCAGTGTGGGAGGACAGGGTCCCGGCAATGAGCAGTTCTTC.

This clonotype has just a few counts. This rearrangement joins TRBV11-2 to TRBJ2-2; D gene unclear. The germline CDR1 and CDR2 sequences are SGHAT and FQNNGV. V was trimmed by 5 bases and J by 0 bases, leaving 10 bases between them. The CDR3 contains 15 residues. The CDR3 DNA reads TGTGCCAGCAGCGCACTCCTAGCGAACACCGGGGAGCTGTTTTTT. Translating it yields CASSALLANTGELFF.

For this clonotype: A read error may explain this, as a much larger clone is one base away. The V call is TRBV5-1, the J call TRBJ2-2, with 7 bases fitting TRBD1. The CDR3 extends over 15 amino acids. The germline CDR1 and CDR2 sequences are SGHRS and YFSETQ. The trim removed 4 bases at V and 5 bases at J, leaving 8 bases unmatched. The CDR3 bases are TGCGCCAGCAGCACCCGGGACAGCTTTACCGGGGAGCTGTTTTTT. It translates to CASSTRDSFTGELFF.

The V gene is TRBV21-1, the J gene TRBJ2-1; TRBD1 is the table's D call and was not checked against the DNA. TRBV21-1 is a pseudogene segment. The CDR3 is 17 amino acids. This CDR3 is CASSKVSGQGGRNEQFF. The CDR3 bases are TGTGCCAGCAGCAAAGTATCCGGACAGGGGGGAAGGAATGAGCAGTTCTTC.

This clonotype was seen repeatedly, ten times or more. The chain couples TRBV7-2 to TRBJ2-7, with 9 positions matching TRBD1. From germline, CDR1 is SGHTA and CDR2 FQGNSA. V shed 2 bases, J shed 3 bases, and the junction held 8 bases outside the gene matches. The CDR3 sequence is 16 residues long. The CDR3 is CASSLRVGGQGYEQYF. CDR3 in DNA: TGTGCCAGCAGCTTAAGGGTTGGGGGACAGGGCTACGAGCAGTACTTC.

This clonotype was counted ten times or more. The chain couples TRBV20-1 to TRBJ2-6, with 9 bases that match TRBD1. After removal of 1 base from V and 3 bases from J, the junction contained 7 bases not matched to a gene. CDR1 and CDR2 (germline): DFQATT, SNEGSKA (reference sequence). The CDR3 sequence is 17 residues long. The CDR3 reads CSARGRQGEDGANVLTF. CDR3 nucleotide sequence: TGCAGTGCTAGAGGGAGACAGGGGGAGGATGGGGCCAACGTCCTGACTTTC.

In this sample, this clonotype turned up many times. CDR3 loop: CASSPGDRVYGYTF. CDR3 bases: TGTGCCAGCTCACCAGGGGACAGGGTCTATGGCTACACCTTC. J is TRBJ1-2 and V is TRBV18, with TRBD1 identical over 9 bases. The junction had 2 bases not matched to a gene; V was cut back by 2 bases and J by 4 bases. Germline V CDR1 and CDR2: KGHSH, LQKENI. The CDR3 totals 14 residues.

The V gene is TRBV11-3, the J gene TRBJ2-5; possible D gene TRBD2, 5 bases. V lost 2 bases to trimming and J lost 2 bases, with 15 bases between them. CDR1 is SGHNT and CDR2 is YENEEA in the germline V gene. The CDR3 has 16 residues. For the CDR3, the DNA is TGTGCCAGCAGCTTATGGAATGGCGGGCTACAAGAGACCCAGTACTTC. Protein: CASSLWNGGLQETQYF.

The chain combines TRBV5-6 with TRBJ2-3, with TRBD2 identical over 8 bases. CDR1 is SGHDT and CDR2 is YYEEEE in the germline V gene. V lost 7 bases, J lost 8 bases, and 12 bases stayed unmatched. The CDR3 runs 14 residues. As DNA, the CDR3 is TGTGCCAGCCAAACGAGGACTAGCAGTGGTACGCAGTATTTT. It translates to CASQTRTSSGTQYF. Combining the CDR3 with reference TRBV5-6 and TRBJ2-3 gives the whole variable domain DAGVTQSPTHLIKTRGQQVTLRCSPKSGHDTVSWYQQALGQGPQFIFQYYEEEERQRGNFPDRFSGHQFPNYSSELNVNALLLGDSALYLCASQTRTSSGTQYFGPGTRLTVL.

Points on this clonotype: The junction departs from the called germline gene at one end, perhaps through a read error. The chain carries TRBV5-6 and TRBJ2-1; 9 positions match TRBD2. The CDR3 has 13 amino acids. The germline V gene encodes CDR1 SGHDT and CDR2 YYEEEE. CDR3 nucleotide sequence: TGTGCCAGCAGCTTGGACCCGGGACTAGCCAGAATGTTC. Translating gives CASSLDPGLARMF.

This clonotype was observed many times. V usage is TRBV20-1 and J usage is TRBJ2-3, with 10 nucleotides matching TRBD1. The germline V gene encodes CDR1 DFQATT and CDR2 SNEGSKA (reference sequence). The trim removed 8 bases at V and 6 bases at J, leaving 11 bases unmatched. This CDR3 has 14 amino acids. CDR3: CSIQGDRGWDTQYF. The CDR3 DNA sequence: TGCAGTATTCAGGGGGACAGGGGATGGGATACGCAGTATTTT.

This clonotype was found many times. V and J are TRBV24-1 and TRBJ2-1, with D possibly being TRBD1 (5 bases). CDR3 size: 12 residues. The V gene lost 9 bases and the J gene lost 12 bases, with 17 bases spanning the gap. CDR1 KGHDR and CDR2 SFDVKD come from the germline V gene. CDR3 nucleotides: TGTGCCACCGAGACCAGAGGCCAGGGGCAGTTCTTC. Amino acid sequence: CATETRGQGQFF.

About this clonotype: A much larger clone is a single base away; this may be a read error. The CDR3 is CASTPGGGWADTQYF. In nucleotides, the CDR3 is TGTGCCAGCACCCCAGGGGGGGGGTGGGCAGATACGCAGTATTTT. The chain has TRBV28 and TRBJ2-3; D may match TRBD1 or TRBD2 (7 bases each). V gave up 7 bases and J gave up 4 bases, with 18 bases separating them. Germline CDR1 MDHEN, CDR2 SYDVKM. CDR3 length: 15 residues.

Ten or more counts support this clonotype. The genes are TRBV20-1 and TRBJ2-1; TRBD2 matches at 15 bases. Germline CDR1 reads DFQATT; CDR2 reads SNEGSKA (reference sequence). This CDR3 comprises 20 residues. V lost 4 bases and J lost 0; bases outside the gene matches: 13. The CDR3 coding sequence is TGCAGTGCTACCCCAATCCCGGGACTAGCGGGAGGTAGCTCCTACAATGAGCAGTTCTTC. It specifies CSATPIPGLAGGSSYNEQFF.

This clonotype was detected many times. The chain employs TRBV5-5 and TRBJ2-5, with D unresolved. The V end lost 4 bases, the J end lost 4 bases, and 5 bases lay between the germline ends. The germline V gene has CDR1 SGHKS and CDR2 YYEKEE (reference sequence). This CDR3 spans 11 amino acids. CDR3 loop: CASSPRETQYF. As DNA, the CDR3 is TGTGCCAGCAGCCCCAGAGAGACCCAGTACTTC.

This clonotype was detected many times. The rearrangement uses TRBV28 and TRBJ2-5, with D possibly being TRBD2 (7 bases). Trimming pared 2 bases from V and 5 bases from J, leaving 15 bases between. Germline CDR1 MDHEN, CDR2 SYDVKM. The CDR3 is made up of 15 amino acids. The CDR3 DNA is TGTGCCAGCAGTTTAGCAGGGGCCGGGGGGGAGACCCAGTACTTC. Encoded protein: CASSLAGAGGETQYF.

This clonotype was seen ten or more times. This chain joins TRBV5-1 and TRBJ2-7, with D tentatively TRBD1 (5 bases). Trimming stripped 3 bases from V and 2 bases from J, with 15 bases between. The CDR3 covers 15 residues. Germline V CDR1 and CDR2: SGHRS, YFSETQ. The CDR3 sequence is CASSSDNGGPYEQYF. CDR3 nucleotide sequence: TGCGCCAGCAGCTCGGACAACGGTGGCCCCTACGAGCAGTACTTC.

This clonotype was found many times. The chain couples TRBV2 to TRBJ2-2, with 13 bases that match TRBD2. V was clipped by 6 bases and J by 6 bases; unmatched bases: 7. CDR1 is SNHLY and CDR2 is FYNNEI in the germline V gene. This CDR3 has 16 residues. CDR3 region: CASRWGTSGMSGELFF. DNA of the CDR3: TGTGCCAGCAGATGGGGGACTAGCGGGATGTCCGGGGAGCTGTTTTTT.